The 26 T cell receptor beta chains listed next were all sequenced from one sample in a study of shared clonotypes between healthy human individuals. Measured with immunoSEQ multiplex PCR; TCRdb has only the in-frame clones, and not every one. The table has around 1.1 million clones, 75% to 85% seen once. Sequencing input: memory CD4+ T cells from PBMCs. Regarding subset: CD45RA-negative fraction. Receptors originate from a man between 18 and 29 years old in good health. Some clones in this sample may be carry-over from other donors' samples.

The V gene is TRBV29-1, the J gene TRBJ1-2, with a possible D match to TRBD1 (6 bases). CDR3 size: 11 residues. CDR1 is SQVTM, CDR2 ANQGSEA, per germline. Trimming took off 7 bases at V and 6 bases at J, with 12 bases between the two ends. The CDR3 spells CSALTGDGYTF. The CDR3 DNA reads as TGCAGCGCCCTGACAGGCGATGGCTACACCTTC.

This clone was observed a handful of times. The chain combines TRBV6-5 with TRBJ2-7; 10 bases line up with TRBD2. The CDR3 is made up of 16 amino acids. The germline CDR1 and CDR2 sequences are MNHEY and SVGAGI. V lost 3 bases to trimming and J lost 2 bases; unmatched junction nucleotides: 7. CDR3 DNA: TGTGCCAGCAGTTATATTAGGACTAGCGGCGCCTACGAGCAGTACTTC. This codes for CASSYIRTSGAYEQYF.

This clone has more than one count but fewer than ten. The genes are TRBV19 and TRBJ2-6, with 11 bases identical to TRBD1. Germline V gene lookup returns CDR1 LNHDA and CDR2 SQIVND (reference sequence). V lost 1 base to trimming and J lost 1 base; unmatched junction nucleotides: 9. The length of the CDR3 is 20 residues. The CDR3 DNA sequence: TGTGCCAGTAGTATAGGCCGGCCGGACAGGGGGCAATCTGGGGCCAACGTCCTGACTTTC. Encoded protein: CASSIGRPDRGQSGANVLTF. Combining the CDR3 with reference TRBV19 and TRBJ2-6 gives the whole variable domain DGGITQSPKYLFRKEGQNVTLSCEQNLNHDAMYWYRQDPGQGLRLIYYSQIVNDFQKGDIAEGYSVSREKKESFPLTVTSAQKNPTAFYLCASSIGRPDRGQSGANVLTFGAGSRLTVL.

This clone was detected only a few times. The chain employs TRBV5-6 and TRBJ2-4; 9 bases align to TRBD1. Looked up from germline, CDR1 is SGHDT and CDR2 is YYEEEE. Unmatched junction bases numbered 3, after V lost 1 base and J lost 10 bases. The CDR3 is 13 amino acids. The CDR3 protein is CASSLRTGEIQYF. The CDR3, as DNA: TGTGCCAGCAGCTTGCGGACAGGGGAGATTCAGTACTTC.

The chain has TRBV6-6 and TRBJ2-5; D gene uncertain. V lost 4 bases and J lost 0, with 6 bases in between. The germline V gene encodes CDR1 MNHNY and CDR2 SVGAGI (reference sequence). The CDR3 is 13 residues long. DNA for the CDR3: TGTGCCAGCAGTTCCCAGCACCAAGAGACCCAGTACTTC. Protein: CASSSQHQETQYF.

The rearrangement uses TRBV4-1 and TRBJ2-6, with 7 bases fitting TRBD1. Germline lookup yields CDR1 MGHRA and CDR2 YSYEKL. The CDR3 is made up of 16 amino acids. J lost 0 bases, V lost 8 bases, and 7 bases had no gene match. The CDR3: CASSLTGASGANVLTF. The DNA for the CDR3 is TGCGCCAGCTCACTCACAGGGGCCTCTGGGGCCAACGTCCTGACTTTC.

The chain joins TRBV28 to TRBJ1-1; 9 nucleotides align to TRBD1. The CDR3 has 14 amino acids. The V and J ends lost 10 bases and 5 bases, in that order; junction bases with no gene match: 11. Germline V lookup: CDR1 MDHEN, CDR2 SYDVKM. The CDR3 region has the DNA TGTGCCACCGTAACGGGACAGGGAAAAACTGAAGCTTTCTTT. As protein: CATVTGQGKTEAFF.

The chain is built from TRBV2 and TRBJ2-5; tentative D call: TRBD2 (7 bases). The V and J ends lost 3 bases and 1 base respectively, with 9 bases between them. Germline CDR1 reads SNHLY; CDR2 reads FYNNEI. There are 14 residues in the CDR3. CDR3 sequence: CASSDGGAQETQYF. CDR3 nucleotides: TGTGCCAGCAGTGATGGGGGGGCCCAAGAGACCCAGTACTTC.

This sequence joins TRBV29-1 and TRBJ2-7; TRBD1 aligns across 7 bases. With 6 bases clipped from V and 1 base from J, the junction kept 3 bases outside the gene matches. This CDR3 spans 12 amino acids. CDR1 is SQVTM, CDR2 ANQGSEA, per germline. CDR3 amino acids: CSVGGPSYEQYF. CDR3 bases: TGCAGCGTAGGGGGCCCTTCCTACGAGCAGTACTTC.

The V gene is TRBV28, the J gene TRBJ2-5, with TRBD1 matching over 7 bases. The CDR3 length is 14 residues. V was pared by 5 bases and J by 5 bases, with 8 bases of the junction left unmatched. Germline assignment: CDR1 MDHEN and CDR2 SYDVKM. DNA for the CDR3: TGTGCCAGCAGTCCCCGGGACAGTTGGGAGACCCAGTACTTC. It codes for CASSPRDSWETQYF.

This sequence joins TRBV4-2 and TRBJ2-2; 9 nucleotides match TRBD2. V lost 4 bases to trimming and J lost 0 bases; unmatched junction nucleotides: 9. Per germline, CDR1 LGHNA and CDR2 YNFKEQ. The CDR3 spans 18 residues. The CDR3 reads CASSRHRASGTNTGELFF. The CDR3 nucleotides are TGTGCCAGCAGCCGGCATCGGGCTAGCGGGACGAACACCGGGGAGCTGTTTTTT.

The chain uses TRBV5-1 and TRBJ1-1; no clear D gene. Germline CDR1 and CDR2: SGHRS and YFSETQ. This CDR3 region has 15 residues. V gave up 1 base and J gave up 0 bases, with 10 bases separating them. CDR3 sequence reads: CASSLSQSLNTEAFF. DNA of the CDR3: TGCGCCAGCAGCTTGAGTCAGAGCCTGAACACTGAAGCTTTCTTT. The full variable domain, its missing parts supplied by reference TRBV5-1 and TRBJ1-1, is KAGVTQTPRYLIKTRGQQVTLSCSPISGHRSVSWYQQTPGQGLQFLFEYFSETQRNKGNFPGRFSGRQFSNSRSEMNVSTLELGDSALYLCASSLSQSLNTEAFFGQGTRLTVV.

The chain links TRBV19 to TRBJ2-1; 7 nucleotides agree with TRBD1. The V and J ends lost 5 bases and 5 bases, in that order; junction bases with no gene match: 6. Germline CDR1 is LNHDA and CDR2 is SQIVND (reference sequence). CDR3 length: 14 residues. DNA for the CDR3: TGTGCCAGTAGTTCGACAGGGTTTGACAATGAGCAGTTCTTC. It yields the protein CASSSTGFDNEQFF.

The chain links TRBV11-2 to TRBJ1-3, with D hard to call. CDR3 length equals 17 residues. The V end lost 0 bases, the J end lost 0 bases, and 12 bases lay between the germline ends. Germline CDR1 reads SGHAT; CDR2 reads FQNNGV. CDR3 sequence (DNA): TGTGCCAGCAGCTTAGATCCGTCCGGCGTCTCTGGAAACACCATATATTTT. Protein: CASSLDPSGVSGNTIYF.

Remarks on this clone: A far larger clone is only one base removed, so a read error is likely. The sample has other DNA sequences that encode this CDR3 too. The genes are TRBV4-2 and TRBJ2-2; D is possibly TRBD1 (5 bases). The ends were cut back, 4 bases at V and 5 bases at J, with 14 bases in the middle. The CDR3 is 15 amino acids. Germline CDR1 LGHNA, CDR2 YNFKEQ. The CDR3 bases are TGTGCCAGCAGCCGTCGAACAGGAGAAACCGGGGAGCTGTTTTTT. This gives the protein CASSRRTGETGELFF.

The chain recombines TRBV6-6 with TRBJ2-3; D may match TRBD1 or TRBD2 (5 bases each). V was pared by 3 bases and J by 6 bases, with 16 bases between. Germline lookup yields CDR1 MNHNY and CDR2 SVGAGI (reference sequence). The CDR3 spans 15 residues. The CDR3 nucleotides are TGTGCCAGCAGTTATCCGGGGCTTCGTCGTGATACGCAGTATTTT. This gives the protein CASSYPGLRRDTQYF.

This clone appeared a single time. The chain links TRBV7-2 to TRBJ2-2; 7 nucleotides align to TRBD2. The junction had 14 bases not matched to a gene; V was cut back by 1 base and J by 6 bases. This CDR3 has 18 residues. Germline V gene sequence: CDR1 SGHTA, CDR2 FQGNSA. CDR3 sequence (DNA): TGTGCCAGCAGCTTAGGAGGTTCTCTAGCGGTGGGGGCCGGGGAGCTGTTTTTT. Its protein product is CASSLGGSLAVGAGELFF. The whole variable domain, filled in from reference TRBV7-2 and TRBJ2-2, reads GAGVSQSPSNKVTEKGKDVELRCDPISGHTALYWYRQSLGQGLEFLIYFQGNSAPDKSGLPSDRFSAERTGGSVSTLTIQRTQQEDSAVYLCASSLGGSLAVGAGELFFGEGSRLTVL.

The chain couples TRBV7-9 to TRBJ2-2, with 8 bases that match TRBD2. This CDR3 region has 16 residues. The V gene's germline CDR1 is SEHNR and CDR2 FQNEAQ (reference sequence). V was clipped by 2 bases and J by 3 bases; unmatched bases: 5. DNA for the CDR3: TGTGCCAGCAGCTTATACAGCGGGAGTTACACCGGGGAGCTGTTTTTT. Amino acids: CASSLYSGSYTGELFF.

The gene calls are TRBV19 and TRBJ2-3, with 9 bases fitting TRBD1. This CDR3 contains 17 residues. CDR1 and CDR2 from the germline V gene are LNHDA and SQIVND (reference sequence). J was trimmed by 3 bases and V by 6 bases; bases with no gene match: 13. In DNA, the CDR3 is TGTGCCAGTAGCAATAGGGGTGGGACAGGGACAACAGATACGCAGTATTTT. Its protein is CASSNRGGTGTTDTQYF. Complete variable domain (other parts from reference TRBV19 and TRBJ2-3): DGGITQSPKYLFRKEGQNVTLSCEQNLNHDAMYWYRQDPGQGLRLIYYSQIVNDFQKGDIAEGYSVSREKKESFPLTVTSAQKNPTAFYLCASSNRGGTGTTDTQYFGPGTRLTVL.

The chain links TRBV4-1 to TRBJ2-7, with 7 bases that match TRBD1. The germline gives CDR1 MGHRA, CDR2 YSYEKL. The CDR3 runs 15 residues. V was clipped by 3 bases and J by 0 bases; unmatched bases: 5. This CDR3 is CASSQQTGTSYEQYF. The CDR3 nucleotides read TGCGCCAGCAGCCAGCAGACAGGGACCTCCTACGAGCAGTACTTC.

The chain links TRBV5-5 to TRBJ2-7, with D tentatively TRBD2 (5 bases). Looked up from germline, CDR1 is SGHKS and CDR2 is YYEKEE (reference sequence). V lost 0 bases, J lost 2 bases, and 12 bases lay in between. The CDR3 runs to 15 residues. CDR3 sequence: CASSLVGVSPYEQYF. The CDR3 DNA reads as TGTGCCAGCAGCTTGGTCGGGGTCAGCCCCTACGAGCAGTACTTC.

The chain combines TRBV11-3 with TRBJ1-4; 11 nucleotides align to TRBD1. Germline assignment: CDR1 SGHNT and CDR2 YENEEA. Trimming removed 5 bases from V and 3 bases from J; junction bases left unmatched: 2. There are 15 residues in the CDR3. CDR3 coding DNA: TGTGCCAGCAGCCCGGGACAGGGGGCTAATGAAAAACTGTTTTTT. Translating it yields CASSPGQGANEKLFF.

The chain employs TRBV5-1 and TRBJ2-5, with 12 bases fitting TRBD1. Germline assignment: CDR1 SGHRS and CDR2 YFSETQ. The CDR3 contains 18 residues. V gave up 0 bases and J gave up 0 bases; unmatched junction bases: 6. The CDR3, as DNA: TGCGCCAGCAGCTTGGGGGACAGGGGGCGTCCGTACCAAGAGACCCAGTACTTC. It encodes CASSLGDRGRPYQETQYF.

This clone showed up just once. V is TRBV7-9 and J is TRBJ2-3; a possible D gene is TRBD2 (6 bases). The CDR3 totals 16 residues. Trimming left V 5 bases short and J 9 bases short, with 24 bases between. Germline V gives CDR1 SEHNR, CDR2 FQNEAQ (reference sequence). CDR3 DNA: TGTGCCAGCAGCAAGGGACTTCTACACTCCTTAGACACGCAGTATTTT. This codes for CASSKGLLHSLDTQYF.

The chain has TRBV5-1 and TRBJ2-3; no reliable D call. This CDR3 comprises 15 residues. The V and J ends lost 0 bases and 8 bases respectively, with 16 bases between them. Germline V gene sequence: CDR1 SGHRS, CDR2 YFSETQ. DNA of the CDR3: TGCGCCAGCAGCTTGGGGCAGCTGGCCCCGGGTACGCAGTATTTT. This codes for CASSLGQLAPGTQYF.

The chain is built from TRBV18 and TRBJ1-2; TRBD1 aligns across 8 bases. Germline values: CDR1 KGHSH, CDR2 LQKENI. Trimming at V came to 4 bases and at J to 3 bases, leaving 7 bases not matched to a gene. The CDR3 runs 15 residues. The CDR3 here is CASSLAGGFDYGYTF. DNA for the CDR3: TGTGCCAGCTCACTCGCAGGGGGCTTCGACTATGGCTACACCTTC.